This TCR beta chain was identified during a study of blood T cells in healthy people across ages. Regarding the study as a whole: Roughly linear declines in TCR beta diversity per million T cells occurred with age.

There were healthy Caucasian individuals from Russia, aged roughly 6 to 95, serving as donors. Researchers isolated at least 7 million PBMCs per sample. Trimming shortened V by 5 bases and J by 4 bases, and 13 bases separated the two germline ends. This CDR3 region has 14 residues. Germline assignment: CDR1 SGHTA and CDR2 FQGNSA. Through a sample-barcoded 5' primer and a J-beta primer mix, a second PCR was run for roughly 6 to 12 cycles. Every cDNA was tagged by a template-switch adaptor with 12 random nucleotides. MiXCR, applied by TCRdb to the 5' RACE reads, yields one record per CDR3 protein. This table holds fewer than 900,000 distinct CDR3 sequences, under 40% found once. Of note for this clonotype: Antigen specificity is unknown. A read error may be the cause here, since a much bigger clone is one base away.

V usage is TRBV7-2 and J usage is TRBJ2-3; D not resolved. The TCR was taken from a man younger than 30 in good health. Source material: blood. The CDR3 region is CASSTDRRADTQYF. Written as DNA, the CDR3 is TGTGCCAGCAGCACCGACCGCCGGGCAGATACGCAGTATTTT.